This T cell receptor (beta chain) was found in a study of glioma-infiltrating T cells after dendritic cell vaccination (dated by TCRdb to about 2016). Background on the whole study: The cohort included some 15 glioblastoma patients drawn from Phase I and II dendritic cell vaccination trials, of whom 9 were newly diagnosed and 6 had recurrent disease. The vaccine was prepared from monocyte-derived dendritic cells that were cultured for under 8 days with IL-4 and GM-CSF and then pulsed overnight with autologous tumor lysate. Patients received three intradermal dendritic cell vaccine injections at biweekly intervals in the arm below the axilla. Between 2003 and 2012, the patients were given dendritic cell vaccination pulsed with autologous tumor lysate. Tumor-infiltrating lymphocyte content was quantified and tumor and blood repertoires were compared in dendritic cell-vaccinated glioblastoma patients by deep sequencing of TCR beta CDR3 regions. Survival after dendritic cell vaccination was correlated with TCR sequencing metrics such as TIL content and the overlap between tumor and blood repertoires.

Selection of patients required sufficient residual fresh-frozen tumor tissue and over two years of available survival data. Although molecular status otherwise differed among the glioblastoma patients, no patient had an isocitrate dehydrogenase mutation. PBMC collection took place before vaccination, two weeks after the third vaccination, and at tumor progression if progression occurred. The Qiagen DNeasy Blood extraction Kit was used for extraction of genomic DNA. Concerning this clone: There is no known antigen for this receptor. Base qualities are not provided; no much larger clone lies one nucleotide away.

TCRB CDR3 regions were amplified from around 1.9 ug genomic DNA, or all available DNA if less, using the immunoSEQ assay. For multiplex PCR, 60 forward primers for TCR V beta segments and 13 reverse primers for J beta segments were used. Synthetic control templates were spiked into each sample at limiting dilution to estimate reads per starting template. Reads of 87 bp were generated by sequencing on the Illumina HiSeq System. Under the source paper's analysis protocol: PCR and sequencing errors were removed by a nearest neighbor algorithm that merged closely related sequences. TCR overlap was defined as the percentage of unique tumor TCR beta sequences that were also found in the peripheral blood of the same patient. This immuneACCESS table, as held by TCRdb, lists in-frame sequences with V and J called but not all clones. Of the missing ones, under half trace to an unresolved V gene in checked studies; the others have no known cause. The DNA gave D and trimming, while V, J and clone size come from that table. The sample data list roughly 96,000 clones, and about 79% of these were observed just once. The ten largest clonotypes hold approximately 5.9% of the sample.

What the study reported, not specific to this receptor: The response model built on TCR overlap across three groups was characterized as speculative, with prospective validation still needed. No direct relationship between TCR clonality and survival was found, suggesting a diverse polyclonal response may matter. The cohort was small and heterogeneous, only a few patients had full blood and tumor sets, and even fewer had initial-recurrent tumor pairs. After dendritic cell vaccination, a higher estimated pretreatment TIL content predicted longer time to progression and longer overall survival.

The sequence was obtained from a human donor with glioblastoma. The source was blood, collected before dendritic cell vaccination.

Here is the DNA: TGTGCCAGCAGCTTAGTCGGGACTTCGATAATGGATACGCAGTATTTT. Its protein product is CASSLVGTSIMDTQYF. The sequence joins TRBV7-2 to TRBJ2-3, and possibly TRBD2, on 6 matching bases. CDR1 and CDR2 (SGHTA, FQGNSA) derive from the germline V gene. Counted from cysteine to phenylalanine, this CDR3 has 16 amino acids. The read is trimmed to its CDR3 DNA, 48 bases read in frame from base 1. V was cut back by 1 base and J by 6 bases, leaving a gap of 17 bases between them. The variable domain in full, with residues beyond the CDR3 obtained from the reference TRBV7-2 and TRBJ2-3 genes, is GAGVSQSPSNKVTEKGKDVELRCDPISGHTALYWYRQSLGQGLEFLIYFQGNSAPDKSGLPSDRFSAERTGGSVSTLTIQRTQQEDSAVYLCASSLVGTSIMDTQYFGPGTRLTVL.